These 4 T cell receptor beta chains were all obtained from the same sample, sequenced in a study of shared clonotypes between healthy human individuals. This table comes from immunoSEQ multiplex PCR, and its TCRdb copy is limited to in-frame clones, with some not included. The repertoire holds 450,000 to 500,000 clones, with 60% to 80% as singletons. Sample: PBMCs. The receptors shown here come from a woman in her thirties or forties in good health. Some clones in this sample may be carry-over from other donors' samples.

The gene calls are TRBV19 and TRBJ2-7, with D tentatively TRBD1 (6 bases). This CDR3 spans 15 amino acids. Per the germline V gene, CDR1 is LNHDA and CDR2 is SQIVND (reference sequence). The ends were cut back, 4 bases at V and 6 bases at J, with 19 bases in the middle. The CDR3 nucleotides read TGTGCCAGTAGTACTGAAGGTGTCAGGGGTTCCGAGCAGTACTTC. This translates into CASSTEGVRGSEQYF.

This sequence joins TRBV6-6 and TRBJ1-3; no reliable D call. V was trimmed by 2 bases and J by 2 bases, leaving 7 bases between them. Germline lookup yields CDR1 MNHNY and CDR2 SVGAGI (reference sequence). The length of the CDR3 is 14 residues. CDR3 bases: TGTGCCAGCAGTTACGTGGTAACTGGAAACACCATATATTTT. Translating it yields CASSYVVTGNTIYF.

The chain joins TRBV5-5 to TRBJ1-3; 8 bases fit TRBD1. Germline V gene sequence: CDR1 SGHKS, CDR2 YYEKEE (reference sequence). Losses at the gene ends were 3 bases for V and 7 bases for J; bases not matched to a gene: 12. The CDR3 has 16 residues. The CDR3 reads CASSWTTGGARNTIYF. CDR3 nucleotide sequence: TGTGCCAGCAGCTGGACTACAGGGGGGGCGAGGAACACCATATATTTT.

The V and J genes are TRBV5-1 and TRBJ1-4, with 7 nucleotides matching TRBD1. In germline, CDR1 is SGHRS, CDR2 YFSETQ. J was trimmed by 7 bases and V by 0 bases; bases with no gene match: 3. The CDR3 sequence is 14 residues long. CDR3 sequence (DNA): TGCGCCAGCAGCTTGGGGACAGGTCTTGAAAAACTGTTTTTT. It specifies CASSLGTGLEKLFF.